This is a list of T cell receptor beta chains from one sample in a study of CD8 T cells in ankylosing spondylitis. TCRdb processed the 5' RACE reads anew with MiXCR; each CDR3 protein has one entry. In the table there are tens of thousands of distinct CDR3 sequences, 6.2% of which are singletons. The specimen sequenced was synovial fluid, either unsorted or a sorted T cell fraction (not recorded which). These TCRs come from a male donor with ankylosing spondylitis. The CDR3 runs from the conserved cysteine through the conserved F or W.

J gene: TRBJ2-6; V gene: TRBV27; CDR3 protein: CASSGRREAGGANVLTF
J gene: TRBJ2-5; V gene: TRBV6-2/TRBV6-3; CDR3 protein: CASRAGGSPETQYF
J gene: TRBJ2-5; V gene: TRBV11-2; CDR3 protein: CASSLVAWGETQYF
J gene: TRBJ2-7; V gene: TRBV7-2; CDR3 protein: CASSTGTGYYEQYF
J gene: TRBJ2-2; V gene: TRBV11-2; CDR3 protein: CASSFGYRVSRDTGELFF
J gene: TRBJ2-5; V gene: TRBV7-9; CDR3 protein: CASSLFLGGETQYF
J gene: TRBJ2-7; V gene: TRBV25-1; CDR3 protein: CASTSDRAGYEQYF
J gene: TRBJ2-5; V gene: TRBV7-3; CDR3 protein: CASSARPGLAVPVRETQYF
J gene: TRBJ1-5; V gene: TRBV20-1; CDR3 protein: CSADQGPGGNQPQHF
J gene: TRBJ1-1; V gene: TRBV12-3/TRBV12-4; CDR3 protein: CASSSRPTNPIEAFF
J gene: TRBJ2-4; V gene: TRBV4-1; CDR3 protein: CASSQTGQGRNIQYF
J gene: TRBJ1-2; V gene: TRBV6-2/TRBV6-3; CDR3 protein: CASRNRTWGNYGYTF
J gene: TRBJ2-1; V gene: TRBV11-1; CDR3 protein: CASSSQGGSGITYNEQFF
J gene: TRBJ1-2; V gene: TRBV7-8; CDR3 protein: CASSQVRQGRSYTF
J gene: TRBJ1-1; V gene: TRBV19; CDR3 protein: CASSTGFMNTEAFF
J gene: TRBJ2-5; V gene: TRBV4-3; CDR3 protein: CASSQDTSRETQYF
J gene: TRBJ2-5; V gene: TRBV7-2; CDR3 protein: CASSLVVGRGETQYF
J gene: TRBJ2-2; V gene: TRBV5-5; CDR3 protein: CASSPPEWNTGELFF
J gene: TRBJ1-5; V gene: TRBV21-1; CDR3 protein: CASSLGKRQPYHF
J gene: TRBJ1-5; V gene: TRBV20-1; CDR3 protein: CSAVTVENQPQHF
J gene: TRBJ2-3; V gene: TRBV5-1; CDR3 protein: CASSLTSGRRGDTQYF
J gene: TRBJ2-2; V gene: TRBV12-3/TRBV12-4; CDR3 protein: CASSPHGLAGGTGELFF
J gene: TRBJ2-7; V gene: TRBV7-9; CDR3 protein: CASSLDQYSYEQYF
J gene: TRBJ1-1; V gene: TRBV6-1; CDR3 protein: CASSPPGQGTEAFF
J gene: TRBJ2-1; V gene: TRBV6-2/TRBV6-3; CDR3 protein: CASSYRSGSSYNEQFF
J gene: TRBJ2-7; V gene: TRBV7-3; CDR3 protein: CASSIQRDYEQYF
J gene: TRBJ1-6; V gene: TRBV28; CDR3 protein: CASGHQGDRSPLHF
J gene: TRBJ1-1; V gene: TRBV10-3; CDR3 protein: CAISTGTMNTEAFF
J gene: TRBJ2-5; V gene: TRBV5-1; CDR3 protein: CASSNPGETQYF
J gene: TRBJ2-2; V gene: TRBV10-3; CDR3 protein: CATQELQAGPDTGELFF
J gene: TRBJ2-7; V gene: TRBV28; CDR3 protein: CASSFRGQYYEQYF
J gene: TRBJ2-1; V gene: TRBV5-1; CDR3 protein: CASSEAGAHNEQFF
J gene: TRBJ2-7; V gene: TRBV12-3/TRBV12-4; CDR3 protein: CASSHRDHEQYF
J gene: TRBJ2-7; V gene: TRBV6-5; CDR3 protein: CASSFAGGIYEQYF
J gene: TRBJ2-3; V gene: TRBV7-6; CDR3 protein: CASSARLATDTQYF
J gene: TRBJ2-1; V gene: TRBV10-3; CDR3 protein: CAISESLAEAAHEQFF
J gene: TRBJ2-3; V gene: TRBV7-6; CDR3 protein: CASSFQGDLAGVHTQYF
J gene: TRBJ2-1; V gene: TRBV7-3; CDR3 protein: CASSPVVAGVDEQFF
J gene: TRBJ1-2; V gene: TRBV7-3; CDR3 protein: CASSLTGPPEFYGYTF
J gene: TRBJ1-1; V gene: TRBV7-2; CDR3 protein: CASSRVGTGRLEAFF
J gene: TRBJ2-1; V gene: TRBV5-1; CDR3 protein: CASSDGTINEQFF
J gene: TRBJ2-2; V gene: TRBV7-2; CDR3 protein: CASSLSRLAGELFF
J gene: TRBJ1-1; V gene: TRBV3-1; CDR3 protein: CASGGGGTEAFF
J gene: TRBJ1-1; V gene: TRBV11-2; CDR3 protein: CASSSLTGGRAFF
J gene: TRBJ2-3; V gene: TRBV7-2; CDR3 protein: CASSSNRGRTQYF
J gene: TRBJ1-2; V gene: TRBV7-9; CDR3 protein: CATLPGDGYTF
J gene: TRBJ1-4; V gene: TRBV6-2/TRBV6-3; CDR3 protein: CASSRTGPTNEKLFF
J gene: TRBJ2-5; V gene: TRBV28; CDR3 protein: CASSSQGAYETQYF